The 13 T cell receptor beta chains below all came from one sample that was sequenced in a study of beta chain features in type 1 diabetes. For these TCRs, the target antigens are not known. Expressed TCRB transcripts were sequenced after all isolated RNA was converted to cDNA. Data came from immunoSEQ multiplex PCR; TCRdb stores just in-frame clones and leaves some out. The sample has under 850,000 clones, under 15% seen once. Study-wide results and limits: Among all four CD4+ subsets, Type 1 diabetes patients had TCRB CDR3s that were moderately but significantly shorter.

Sequencing used naive CD4+ T cells from blood. These receptor sequences come from a man aged 18 to 35 with type 1 diabetes.

This clone was seen only once. This CDR3 is CASSPAGPFYGYTF. CDR3 DNA: TGTGCCAGCAGCCCGGCGGGGCCCTTCTATGGCTACACCTTC. The chain couples TRBV14 to TRBJ1-2, with a weak D call TRBD1 (5 bases). In germline, CDR1 is SGHDN, CDR2 FVKESK. This CDR3 spans 14 amino acids. Trimming pared 4 bases from V and 4 bases from J, leaving 13 bases between.

This clone came up a few times. CDR3: CASSYSLAGTGELFF. The CDR3 nucleotides read TGTGCCAGCAGTTACTCCCTAGCGGGGACCGGGGAGCTGTTTTTT. This sequence joins TRBV6-5 and TRBJ2-2; 9 bases are a match to TRBD2. Germline V CDR1 and CDR2: MNHEY, SVGAGI. V gave up 0 bases and J gave up 5 bases; unmatched junction bases: 1. The CDR3 is 15 residues long.

The CDR3 is CAWSYGGLSNQPQHF. The CDR3 region has the DNA TGTGCCTGGAGTTACGGGGGCCTCAGCAATCAGCCCCAGCATTTT. The V gene is TRBV30, the J gene TRBJ1-5; D perhaps matches TRBD1 (6 bases). The CDR3 spans 15 residues. The germline CDR1 and CDR2 sequences are GTSNPN and SVGIG (reference sequence). Deletions cut 2 bases from V and 1 base from J, with 12 bases between.

The rearrangement uses TRBV29-1 and TRBJ2-7, with TRBD2 matching over 8 bases. V dropped 5 bases and J dropped 1; count of bases not matched to a gene: 7. The V gene's germline CDR1 is SQVTM and CDR2 ANQGSEA. CDR3 size: 14 residues. The CDR3 nucleotides read TGCAGCGTTCTCAGCGGGGGAGGATCCTACGAGCAGTACTTC. It encodes CSVLSGGGSYEQYF.

The chain combines TRBV4-1 with TRBJ2-2; 15 bases match TRBD2. This CDR3 comprises 17 residues. Germline CDR1 MGHRA, CDR2 YSYEKL. With 5 bases clipped from V and 7 bases from J, the junction kept 8 bases outside the gene matches. CDR3: CASSTRTSGGASGELFF. DNA for the CDR3: TGCGCCAGCAGCACTCGGACTAGCGGGGGGGCCAGCGGGGAGCTGTTTTTT.

This clone was found a few times. The chain links TRBV19 to TRBJ1-1, with TRBD1 as a possible D gene (6 bases). Per germline, CDR1 LNHDA and CDR2 SQIVND (reference sequence). CDR3 size: 13 residues. V was pared by 5 bases and J by 1 base, with 8 bases between. The chain's CDR3 is CASSGQPNTEAFF. CDR3 DNA: TGTGCCAGTAGTGGACAGCCGAACACTGAAGCTTTCTTT.

This clone was detected only a few times. This chain connects TRBV5-4 to TRBJ2-7; 9 nucleotides align to TRBD1. V gave up 0 bases and J gave up 4 bases; unmatched junction bases: 5. CDR3 length: 15 amino acids. Germline V gene lookup returns CDR1 SGHNT and CDR2 YYREEE (reference sequence). This CDR3 is CASSLGGTGTYEQYF. The DNA of the CDR3 is TGTGCCAGCAGCTTGGGAGGGACAGGGACTTACGAGCAGTACTTC. Full variable domain (missing parts from reference TRBV5-4 and TRBJ2-7): ETGVTQSPTHLIKTRGQQVTLRCSSQSGHNTVSWYQQALGQGPQFIFQYYREEENGRGNFPPRFSGLQFPNYSSELNVNALELDDSALYLCASSLGGTGTYEQYFGPGTRLTVT.

The V gene is TRBV15, the J gene TRBJ1-5, with D perhaps matching TRBD1 (5 bases). V lost 0 bases to trimming and J lost 7 bases, with 10 bases between them. CDR1 LNHNV and CDR2 YYDKDF come from the germline V gene (reference sequence). The CDR3 sequence is 14 residues long. Written as DNA, the CDR3 is TGTGCCACCAGCAGAGATGTCGAGGGGCAGCCCCAGCATTTT. This sequence encodes CATSRDVEGQPQHF.

The genes are TRBV11-2 and TRBJ2-5; possibly TRBD1 for D (6 bases). Germline assignment: CDR1 SGHAT and CDR2 FQNNGV. The CDR3 has 16 amino acids. Between the trimmed V and J ends, which lost 5 bases and 4 bases, there was a span of 20 bases. The DNA for the CDR3 is TGTGCCAGCAGCCGAGTCCGGGACACCCGAGGAGAGACCCAGTACTTC. Translation gives CASSRVRDTRGETQYF.

This clone has only a few counts. The V and J genes are TRBV4-2 and TRBJ1-4, with TRBD1 identical over 7 bases. Germline CDR1 is LGHNA and CDR2 is YNFKEQ. The CDR3 loop spans 14 amino acids. The trim removed 1 base at V and 7 bases at J, leaving 3 bases unmatched. The CDR3 region has the DNA TGTGCCAGCAGCCAAGGACAGGGCGGTGAAAAACTGTTTTTT. Protein sequence: CASSQGQGGEKLFF.

The rearrangement links TRBV2 to TRBJ2-2; unclear D gene. The length of the CDR3 is 13 residues. The germline gives CDR1 SNHLY, CDR2 FYNNEI. Trimming took off 4 bases at V and 4 bases at J, with 7 bases between the two ends. As DNA, the CDR3 is TGTGCCAGCAGTGTGATCCTCACCGGGGAGCTGTTTTTT. It specifies CASSVILTGELFF.

The CDR3 protein is CAWTGRGKETQYF. The CDR3 coding sequence is TGTGCCTGGACGGGCAGGGGGAAGGAGACCCAGTACTTC. This chain joins TRBV30 and TRBJ2-5; 7 bases line up with TRBD1. CDR3 length: 13 amino acids. Trimming took 4 bases from V and 5 from J; bases not matched to a gene: 7. The V gene's germline CDR1 is GTSNPN and CDR2 SVGIG (reference sequence).

This chain connects TRBV7-6 to TRBJ2-7; TRBD1 matches at 9 bases. This CDR3 is built from 15 residues. V was pared by 1 base and J by 3 bases, with 4 bases of the junction left unmatched. Germline V gene sequence: CDR1 SGHVS, CDR2 FNYEAQ. The CDR3 DNA is TGTGCCAGCAGCTTAGGGGGGGGACAGGGCTACGAGCAGTACTTC. Translating gives CASSLGGGQGYEQYF. Drawing the rest from reference TRBV7-6 and TRBJ2-7, the complete variable domain is GAGVSQSPRYKVTKRGQDVALRCDPISGHVSLYWYRQALGQGPEFLTYFNYEAQQDKSGLPNDRFSAERPEGSISTLTIQRTEQRDSAMYRCASSLGGGQGYEQYFGPGTRLTVT.